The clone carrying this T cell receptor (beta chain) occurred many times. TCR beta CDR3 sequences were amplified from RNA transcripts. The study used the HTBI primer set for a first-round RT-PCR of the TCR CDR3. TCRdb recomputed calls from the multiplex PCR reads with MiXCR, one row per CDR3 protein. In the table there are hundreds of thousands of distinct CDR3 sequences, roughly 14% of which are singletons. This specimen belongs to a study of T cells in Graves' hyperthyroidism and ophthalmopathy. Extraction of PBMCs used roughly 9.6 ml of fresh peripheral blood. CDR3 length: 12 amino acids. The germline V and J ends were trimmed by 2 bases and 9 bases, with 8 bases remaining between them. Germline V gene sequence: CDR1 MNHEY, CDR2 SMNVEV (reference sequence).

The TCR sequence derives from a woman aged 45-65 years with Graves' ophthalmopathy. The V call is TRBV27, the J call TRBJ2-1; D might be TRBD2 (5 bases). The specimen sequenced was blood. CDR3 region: CASSLLGSEQFF. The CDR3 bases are TGTGCCAGCAGTTTACTGGGGAGTGAGCAGTTCTTC.